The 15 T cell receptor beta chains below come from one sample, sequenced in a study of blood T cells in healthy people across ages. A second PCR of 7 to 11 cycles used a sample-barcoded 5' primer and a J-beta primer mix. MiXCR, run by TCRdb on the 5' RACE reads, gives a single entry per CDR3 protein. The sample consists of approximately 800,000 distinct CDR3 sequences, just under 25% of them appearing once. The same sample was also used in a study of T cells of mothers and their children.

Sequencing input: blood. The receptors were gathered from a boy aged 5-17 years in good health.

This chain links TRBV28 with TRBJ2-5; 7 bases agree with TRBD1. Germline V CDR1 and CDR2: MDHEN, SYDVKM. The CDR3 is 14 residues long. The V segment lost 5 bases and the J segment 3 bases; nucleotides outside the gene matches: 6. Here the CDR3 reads CASSPAGGEETQYF. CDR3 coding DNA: TGTGCCAGCAGTCCGGCAGGGGGTGAAGAGACCCAGTACTTC.

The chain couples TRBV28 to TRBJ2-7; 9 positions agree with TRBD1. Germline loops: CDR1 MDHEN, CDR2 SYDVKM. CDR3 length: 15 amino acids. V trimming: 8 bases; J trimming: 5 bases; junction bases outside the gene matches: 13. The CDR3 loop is CASALETGGFHEQYF. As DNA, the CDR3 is TGTGCCAGCGCCCTCGAGACAGGGGGGTTCCACGAGCAGTACTTC.

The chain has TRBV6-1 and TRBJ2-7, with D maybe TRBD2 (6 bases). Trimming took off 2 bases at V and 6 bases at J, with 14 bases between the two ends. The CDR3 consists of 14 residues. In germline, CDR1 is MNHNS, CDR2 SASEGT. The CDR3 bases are TGTGCCAGCAGTGAACTTGGAGGGGCTGGCGAGCAGTACTTC. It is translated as CASSELGGAGEQYF.

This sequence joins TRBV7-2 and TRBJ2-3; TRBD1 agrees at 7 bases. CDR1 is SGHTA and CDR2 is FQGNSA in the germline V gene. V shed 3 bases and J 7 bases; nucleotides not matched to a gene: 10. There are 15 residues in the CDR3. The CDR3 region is CASSFDRAGVNTQYF. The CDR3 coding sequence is TGTGCCAGCAGCTTCGACAGGGCAGGGGTTAATACGCAGTATTTT. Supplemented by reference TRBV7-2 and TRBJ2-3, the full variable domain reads GAGVSQSPSNKVTEKGKDVELRCDPISGHTALYWYRQSLGQGLEFLIYFQGNSAPDKSGLPSDRFSAERTGGSVSTLTIQRTQQEDSAVYLCASSFDRAGVNTQYFGPGTRLTVL.

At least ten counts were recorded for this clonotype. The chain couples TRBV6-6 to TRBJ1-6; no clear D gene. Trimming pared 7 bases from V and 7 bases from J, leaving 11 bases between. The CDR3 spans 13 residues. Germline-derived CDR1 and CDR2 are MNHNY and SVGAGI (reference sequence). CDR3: CASTQVPNSPLHF. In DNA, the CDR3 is TGTGCCAGCACCCAAGTCCCGAATTCACCCCTCCACTTT.

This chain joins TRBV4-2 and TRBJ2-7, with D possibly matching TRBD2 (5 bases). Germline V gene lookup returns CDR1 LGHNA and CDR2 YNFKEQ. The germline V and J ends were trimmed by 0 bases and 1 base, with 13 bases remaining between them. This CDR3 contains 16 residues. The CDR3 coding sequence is TGTGCCAGCAGCCAAGAACATAGCGAACCATCCTACGAGCAGTACTTC. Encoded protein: CASSQEHSEPSYEQYF.

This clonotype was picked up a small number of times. CDR3 sequence: CASSFTPGQGANEQYF. CDR3 nucleotides: TGCGCCAGCAGCTTTACTCCGGGACAGGGGGCGAACGAGCAGTACTTC. This rearrangement joins TRBV5-1 to TRBJ2-7; 12 bases align to TRBD1. Germline V gene data show CDR1 as SGHRS and CDR2 as YFSETQ. This CDR3 has 16 residues. V shed 2 bases, J shed 5 bases, and the junction held 8 bases outside the gene matches. The variable domain in full, completed from reference TRBV5-1 and TRBJ2-7, reads KAGVTQTPRYLIKTRGQQVTLSCSPISGHRSVSWYQQTPGQGLQFLFEYFSETQRNKGNFPGRFSGRQFSNSRSEMNVSTLELGDSALYLCASSFTPGQGANEQYFGPGTRLTVT.

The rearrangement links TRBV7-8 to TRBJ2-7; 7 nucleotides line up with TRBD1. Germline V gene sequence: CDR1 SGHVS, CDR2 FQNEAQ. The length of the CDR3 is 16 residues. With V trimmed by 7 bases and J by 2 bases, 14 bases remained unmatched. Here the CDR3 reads CASIETTGTAPYEQYF. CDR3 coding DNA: TGTGCCAGCATCGAAACCACCGGGACAGCCCCCTACGAGCAGTACTTC.

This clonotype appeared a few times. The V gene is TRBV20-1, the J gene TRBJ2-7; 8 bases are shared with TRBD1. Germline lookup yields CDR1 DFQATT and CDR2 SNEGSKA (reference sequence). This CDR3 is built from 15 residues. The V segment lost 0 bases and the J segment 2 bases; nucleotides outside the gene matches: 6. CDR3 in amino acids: CSAREAGGQPYEQYF. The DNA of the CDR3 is TGCAGTGCTAGAGAGGCAGGGGGCCAACCCTACGAGCAGTACTTC.

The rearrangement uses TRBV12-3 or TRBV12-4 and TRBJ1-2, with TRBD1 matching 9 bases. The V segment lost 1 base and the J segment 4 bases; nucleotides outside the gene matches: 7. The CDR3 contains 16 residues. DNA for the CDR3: TGTGCCAGCAGTTTAGGGACAGGGGCCGTAGGCTATGGCTACACCTTC. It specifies CASSLGTGAVGYGYTF.

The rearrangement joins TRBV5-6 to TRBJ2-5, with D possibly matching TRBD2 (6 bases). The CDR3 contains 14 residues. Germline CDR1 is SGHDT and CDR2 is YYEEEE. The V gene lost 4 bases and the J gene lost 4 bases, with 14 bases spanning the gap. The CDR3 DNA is TGTGCCAGCAGCGCGGGACCCAGTGGAGAGACCCAGTACTTC. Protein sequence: CASSAGPSGETQYF.

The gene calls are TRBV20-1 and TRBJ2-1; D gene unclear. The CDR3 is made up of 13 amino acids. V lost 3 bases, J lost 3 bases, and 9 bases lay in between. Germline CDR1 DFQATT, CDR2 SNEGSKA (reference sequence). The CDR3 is CSARIPSYNEQFF. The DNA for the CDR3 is TGCAGTGCTAGGATTCCTAGCTACAATGAGCAGTTCTTC.

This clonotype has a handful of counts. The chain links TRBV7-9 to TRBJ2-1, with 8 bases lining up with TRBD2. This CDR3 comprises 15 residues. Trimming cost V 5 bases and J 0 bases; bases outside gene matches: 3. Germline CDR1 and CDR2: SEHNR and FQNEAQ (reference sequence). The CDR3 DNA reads TGTGCCAGCAGCAAAAGCGGGAGCTCCTACAATGAGCAGTTCTTC. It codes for CASSKSGSSYNEQFF.

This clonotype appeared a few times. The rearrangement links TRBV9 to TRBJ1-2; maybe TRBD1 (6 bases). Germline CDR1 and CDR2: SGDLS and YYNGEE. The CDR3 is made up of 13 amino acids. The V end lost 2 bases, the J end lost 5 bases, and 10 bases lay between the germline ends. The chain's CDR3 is CASSVDRSYGYTF. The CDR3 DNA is TGTGCCAGCAGCGTCGACAGGAGTTATGGCTACACCTTC. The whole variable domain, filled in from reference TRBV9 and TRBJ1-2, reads DSGVTQTPKHLITATGQRVTLRCSPRSGDLSVYWYQQSLDQGLQFLIQYYNGEERAKGNILERFSAQQFPDLHSELNLSSLELGDSALYFCASSVDRSYGYTFGSGTRLTVV.

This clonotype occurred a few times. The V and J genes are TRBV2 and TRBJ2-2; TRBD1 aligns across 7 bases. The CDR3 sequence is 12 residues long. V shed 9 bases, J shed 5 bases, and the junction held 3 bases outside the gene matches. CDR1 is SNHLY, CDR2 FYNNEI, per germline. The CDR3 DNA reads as TGTGCCAGTCGACAGGGTACCGGGGAGCTGTTTTTT. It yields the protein CASRQGTGELFF.